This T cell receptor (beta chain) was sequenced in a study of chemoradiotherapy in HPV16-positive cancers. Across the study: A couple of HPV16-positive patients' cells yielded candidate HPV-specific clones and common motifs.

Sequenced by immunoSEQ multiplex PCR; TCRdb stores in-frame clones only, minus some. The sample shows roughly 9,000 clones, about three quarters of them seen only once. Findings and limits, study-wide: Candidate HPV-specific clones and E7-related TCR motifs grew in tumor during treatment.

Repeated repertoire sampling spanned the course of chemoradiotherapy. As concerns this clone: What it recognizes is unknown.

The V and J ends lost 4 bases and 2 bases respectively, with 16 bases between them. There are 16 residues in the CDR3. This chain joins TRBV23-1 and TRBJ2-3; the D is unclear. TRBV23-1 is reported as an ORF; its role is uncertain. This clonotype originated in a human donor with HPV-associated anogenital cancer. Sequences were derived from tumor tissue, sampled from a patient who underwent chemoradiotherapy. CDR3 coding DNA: TGCGCCAGCAGTCGGATTCCCACGGCGATCACAGATACGCAGTATTTT. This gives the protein CASSRIPTAITDTQYF.